These 5 T cell receptor beta chains originate from one sample sequenced in a study of blood T cell repertoires in COVID-19. Only in-frame clones appear in the TCRdb table, and some are missing; sequencing was by immunoSEQ multiplex PCR. This sample has some 200,000 clones; around 82% occur once, and the top ten carry about 10%. The sequencing input was PBMCs or T cells enriched from blood (not recorded which). These receptors all stem from a man aged 35 to 55 who had recovered from COVID-19.

V is TRBV12-3 or TRBV12-4 and J is TRBJ2-3; 7 bases are shared with TRBD2. This CDR3 contains 13 residues. V dropped 5 bases and J dropped 5; count of bases not matched to a gene: 4. The CDR3 protein is CASSPRGIDTQYF. For the CDR3, the DNA is TGTGCCAGCAGTCCGCGGGGGATAGATACGCAGTATTTT.

The CDR3 sequence: CASSQTTGDWGYF. The CDR3 bases are TGTGCCAGCAGCCAAACTACAGGGGACTGGGGGTATTTT. The chain has TRBV7-9 and TRBJ2-3, with D possibly being TRBD1 (7 bases). Trimming took 5 bases from V and 14 from J, leaving 20 bases between them. The CDR3 covers 13 residues. Germline CDR1 SEHNR, CDR2 FQNEAQ (reference sequence).

The V gene is TRBV30, the J gene TRBJ1-1; weak D call: TRBD1 (6 bases). Per germline, CDR1 GTSNPN and CDR2 SVGIG (reference sequence). Trimming removed 0 bases from V and 7 bases from J, with 9 bases in between. This CDR3 comprises 12 residues. The CDR3 here is CAWSVGAVEAFF. The CDR3 region has the DNA TGTGCCTGGAGTGTGGGGGCAGTTGAAGCTTTCTTT.

This clone is a singleton in its sample. The rearrangement links TRBV10-1 to TRBJ1-3; D ambiguous. The CDR3 sequence is 16 residues long. V was clipped by 10 bases and J by 0 bases, with 19 bases between them. Germline V gene sequence: CDR1 WNHNN, CDR2 SYGVQD (reference sequence). CDR3: CATTPGDYSSGNTIYF. CDR3 coding DNA: TGCGCCACGACCCCAGGCGATTACTCCTCTGGAAACACCATATATTTT.

This clone was picked up a small number of times. The rearrangement uses TRBV10-3 and TRBJ1-1; D is possibly TRBD1 (6 bases). V lost 4 bases, J lost 5 bases, and 14 bases lay in between. The CDR3 contains 14 residues. Germline V CDR1 and CDR2: ENHRY, SYGVKD. The CDR3 DNA reads as TGTGCCATCAGTGGGGGGCTGGGGGGGACTGAAGCTTTCTTT. Protein sequence: CAISGGLGGTEAFF.